Each of the 7 T cell receptor beta chains below was sequenced from the same sample in a study of blood T cell repertoires in COVID-19 (dated by TCRdb to about 2020). Library creation used the immunoSEQ multiplex PCR assay. Imported from immuneACCESS, the table was reduced by TCRdb to in-frame sequences with V and J called. These copies leave out some clones; in studies compared against another copy, an unresolved V gene accounts for under half, and the cause of the remainder is not known. The sample table contains a few hundred thousand clones; only one count was recorded for approximately 91% of them. The ten largest clonotypes hold 0.86% of the sample. The sequenced sample consisted of PBMCs or T cells enriched from blood (not recorded which). Receptors originate from a woman aged 40 to 49 who had been exposed to COVID-19.

The chain employs TRBV24-1 and TRBJ1-2; TRBD1 matches 7 bases. This CDR3 comprises 15 residues. Trimming cost V 3 bases and J 4 bases; bases outside gene matches: 7. The germline CDR1 and CDR2 sequences are KGHDR and SFDVKD. This chain's CDR3 is CATSDPRGVSYGYTF. Written as DNA, the CDR3 is TGTGCCACCAGTGATCCCAGGGGGGTTTCCTATGGCTACACCTTC.

V gene TRBV4-3 combines with J gene TRBJ2-1; D perhaps matches TRBD1 (6 bases). This CDR3 contains 20 residues. V was clipped by 0 bases and J by 6 bases, with 27 bases between them. The germline gives CDR1 LGHNA, CDR2 YSLEER. The CDR3 protein is CASSQDHHRALRGVPNEQFF. CDR3 bases: TGCGCCAGCAGCCAAGATCACCACAGGGCCTTGCGAGGGGTTCCCAATGAGCAGTTCTTC.

The V call is TRBV21-1, the J call TRBJ1-4. TRBV21-1 constitutes a pseudogene. The CDR3 sequence is 10 residues long. CDR3 nucleotide sequence: TGTGCCGCGGGTACTGAAAAACTGTTTTTT. This encodes CAAGTEKLFF.

A few counts support this clone. This chain connects TRBV10-1 to TRBJ1-2; D ambiguous. The CDR3 is 13 amino acids. Germline loops: CDR1 WNHNN, CDR2 SYGVQD (reference sequence). The V end lost 3 bases, the J end lost 7 bases, and 12 bases lay between the germline ends. The CDR3 sequence: CASSDGRATGYTF. CDR3 DNA sequence: TGCGCCAGCAGTGATGGGAGAGCGACTGGCTACACCTTC.

The V call is TRBV5-8, the J call TRBJ2-2; weak D call: TRBD1 (6 bases). This CDR3 contains 15 residues. Between the trimmed V and J ends, which lost 0 bases and 0 bases, there was a span of 6 bases. CDR1 SGHTS and CDR2 YDEGEE come from the germline V gene. CDR3 DNA sequence: TGTGCCAGCAGCTTGGGGACAGCGAACACCGGGGAGCTGTTTTTT. Protein sequence: CASSLGTANTGELFF.

This chain uses TRBV24-1 with TRBJ2-3; D uncertain. The germline CDR1 and CDR2 sequences are KGHDR and SFDVKD. The CDR3 totals 14 residues. The V end was cut by 1 base, the J end by 3 bases, with 7 bases between. In nucleotides, the CDR3 is TGTGCCACCAGTGATTTCCCCTTAACAGATACGCAGTATTTT. Translating it yields CATSDFPLTDTQYF.

The chain combines TRBV5-1 with TRBJ1-3; D is unclear. The CDR3 covers 14 residues. CDR1 and CDR2 from the germline V gene are SGHRS and YFSETQ. V dropped 4 bases and J dropped 2 bases, with 10 bases sitting between them. The CDR3 protein is CASSPASAGNTIYF. CDR3 nucleotides: TGCGCCAGCAGCCCCGCGAGCGCTGGAAACACCATATATTTT.